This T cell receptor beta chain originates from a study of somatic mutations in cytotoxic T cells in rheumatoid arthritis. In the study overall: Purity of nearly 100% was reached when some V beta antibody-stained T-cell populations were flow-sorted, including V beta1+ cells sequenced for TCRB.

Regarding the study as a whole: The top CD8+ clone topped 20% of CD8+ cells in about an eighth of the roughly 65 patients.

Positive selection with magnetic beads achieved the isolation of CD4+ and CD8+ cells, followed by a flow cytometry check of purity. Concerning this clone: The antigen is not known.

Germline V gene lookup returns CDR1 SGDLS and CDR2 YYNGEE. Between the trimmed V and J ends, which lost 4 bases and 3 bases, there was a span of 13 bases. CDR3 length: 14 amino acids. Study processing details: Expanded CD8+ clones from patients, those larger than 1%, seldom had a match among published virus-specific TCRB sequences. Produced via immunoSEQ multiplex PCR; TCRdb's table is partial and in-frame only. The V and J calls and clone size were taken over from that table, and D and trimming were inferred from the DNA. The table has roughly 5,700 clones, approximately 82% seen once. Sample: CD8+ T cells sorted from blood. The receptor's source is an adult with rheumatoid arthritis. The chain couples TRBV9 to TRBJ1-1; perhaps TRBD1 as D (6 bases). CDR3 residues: CASSFLDSYTEAFF. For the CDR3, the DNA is TGTGCCAGCAGCTTCTTGGACAGTTACACTGAAGCTTTCTTT.